This is a list of T cell receptor beta chains from one sample in a study of blood T cell repertoires in COVID-19. The data were produced by immunoSEQ multiplex PCR, yet TCRdb's version contains in-frame clones alone and is incomplete. The sample records some 150,000 clones, about 85% being singletons. The specimen was peripheral blood. The receptors shown here come from a woman in her 70s with acute or convalescent COVID-19. Both conserved end residues are part of each CDR3. D genes are given only for firm matches. Not every row has a clone size; where given, it reads once, few, many or a size class.

V gene: TRBV7-9
J gene: TRBJ1-2
D gene: TRBD1
clone size: once
CDR3 DNA: TGTGCCAGCAGTCCCACAGGGGTGAACTATGGCTACACCTTC
CDR3 protein: CASSPTGVNYGYTF

V gene: TRBV28
J gene: TRBJ1-4
D gene: TRBD1
clone size: NA
CDR3 DNA: TGTGCCAGCAGTCCTCTCCGGGACAGGGTTAATGAAAAACTGTTTTTT
CDR3 protein: CASSPLRDRVNEKLFF

V gene: TRBV18
J gene: TRBJ1-5
D gene: TRBD1
clone size: NA
CDR3 DNA: TGTGCCAGCTCAGCTACAGGGGTGGGCAGTCAGCCCCAGCATTTT
CDR3 protein: CASSATGVGSQPQHF

V gene: TRBV11-1
J gene: TRBJ2-7
D gene: TRBD1
clone size: NA
CDR3 DNA: TGTGCCAGCAGCTTATTCACTTCCGACAGGGCCTACGAGCAGTACTTC
CDR3 protein: CASSLFTSDRAYEQYF

V gene: TRBV18
J gene: TRBJ1-5
D gene: TRBD1
clone size: NA
CDR3 DNA: TGTGCCAGCTCACCCGGGACAGGGGGCTGGGGGCAGCCCCAGCATTTT
CDR3 protein: CASSPGTGGWGQPQHF

V gene: TRBV29-1
J gene: TRBJ1-1
D gene: TRBD1
clone size: once
CDR3 DNA: TGCAGCGCTACCGACAGGGGTTACACTGAAGCTTTCTTT
CDR3 protein: CSATDRGYTEAFF

V gene: TRBV11-1
J gene: TRBJ2-4
D gene: NA
clone size: NA
CDR3 DNA: TGTGCCAGCAGCTTAGCGCTCAGGGCAAACATTCAGTACTTC
CDR3 protein: CASSLALRANIQYF

V gene: TRBV6-6
J gene: TRBJ1-3
D gene: NA
clone size: NA
CDR3 DNA: TGTGCCAGCAGTTGGGGCCTGGCCGGTGGAAACACCATATATTTT
CDR3 protein: CASSWGLAGGNTIYF

V gene: TRBV19
J gene: TRBJ1-2
D gene: TRBD1
clone size: NA
CDR3 DNA: TGTGCCAGTAGGCATACTCGAGGGACAGCCTATGGCTACACCTTC
CDR3 protein: CASRHTRGTAYGYTF

V gene: TRBV28
J gene: TRBJ2-3
D gene: TRBD1
clone size: once
CDR3 DNA: TGTGCCAGCAAACGGACAGGCATCACAGATACGCAGTATTTT
CDR3 protein: CASKRTGITDTQYF

V gene: TRBV20-1
J gene: TRBJ1-1
D gene: NA
clone size: NA
CDR3 DNA: TGCAGTGCTAGTGACAGGCCGAACACTGAAGCTTTCTTT
CDR3 protein: CSASDRPNTEAFF

V gene: TRBV3-1/TRBV3-2
J gene: TRBJ1-2
D gene: TRBD1
clone size: NA
CDR3 DNA: TGTGCCAGCAGCTTAACGGACAGGATCGGCTATGGCTACACCTTC
CDR3 protein: CASSLTDRIGYGYTF

V gene: TRBV29-1
J gene: TRBJ2-4
D gene: TRBD1
clone size: NA
CDR3 DNA: TGCAGCGTTGAGGGACAGGGGGCGAACATTCAGTACTTC
CDR3 protein: CSVEGQGANIQYF

V gene: TRBV7-8
J gene: TRBJ1-5
D gene: TRBD1
clone size: NA
CDR3 DNA: TGTGCCAGCAGCTTAGACAGGGGGGGCAATCAGCCCCAGCATTTT
CDR3 protein: CASSLDRGGNQPQHF

V gene: TRBV3-1/TRBV3-2
J gene: TRBJ1-2
D gene: NA
clone size: once
CDR3 DNA: TGTGCCAGCAGCCAAGGGCAGGCCGACTATGGCTACACCTTC
CDR3 protein: CASSQGQADYGYTF

V gene: TRBV6-5
J gene: TRBJ2-3
D gene: NA
clone size: NA
CDR3 DNA: TGTGCCAGCAGACCCGAAGTGAGGAGGGCAGATACGCAGTATTTT
CDR3 protein: CASRPEVRRADTQYF

V gene: TRBV15
J gene: TRBJ1-6
D gene: TRBD1
clone size: NA
CDR3 DNA: TGTGCCACCAGCTCACAGGGGTATAATTCACCCCTCCACTTT
CDR3 protein: CATSSQGYNSPLHF

V gene: TRBV19
J gene: TRBJ1-5
D gene: NA
clone size: NA
CDR3 DNA: TGTGCCAGTACAGGGAGCAATCAGCCCCAGCATTTT
CDR3 protein: CASTGSNQPQHF

V gene: TRBV7-2
J gene: TRBJ2-2
D gene: TRBD2
clone size: NA
CDR3 DNA: TGTGCCAGCAGCCTAAGGACTAGCGGGGGGGCGAACACCGGGGAGCTGTTTTTT
CDR3 protein: CASSLRTSGGANTGELFF

V gene: TRBV7-3
J gene: TRBJ1-5
D gene: NA
clone size: NA
CDR3 DNA: TGTGCCCTATGTCCTCTCTGCAATCAGCCCCAGCATTTT
CDR3 protein: CALCPLCNQPQHF

V gene: TRBV10-2
J gene: TRBJ1-5
D gene: NA
clone size: once
CDR3 DNA: TGCGCCAGCGGAAGAAGAACAGGGAATCAGCCCCAGCATTTT
CDR3 protein: CASGRRTGNQPQHF

V gene: TRBV14
J gene: TRBJ1-4
D gene: NA
clone size: once
CDR3 DNA: TGTGCCAGCAGCCAAGTGTCGGGAACTAATGAAAAACTGTTTTTT
CDR3 protein: CASSQVSGTNEKLFF

V gene: TRBV9
J gene: TRBJ1-2
D gene: NA
clone size: NA
CDR3 DNA: TGTGCCAGCAGCCCCGGCAGTCACAGGGTTAACTATGGCTACACCTTC
CDR3 protein: CASSPGSHRVNYGYTF

V gene: TRBV19
J gene: TRBJ1-3
D gene: NA
clone size: NA
CDR3 DNA: TGTGCCAGTAGTATCAGCGGCGGGAGCTCTGGAAACACCATATATTTT
CDR3 protein: CASSISGGSSGNTIYF

V gene: TRBV6-5
J gene: TRBJ1-3
D gene: TRBD1
clone size: NA
CDR3 DNA: TGTGCCAGCAGCTCGACAGGGAAGGGAAACACCATATATTTT
CDR3 protein: CASSSTGKGNTIYF

V gene: TRBV29-1
J gene: TRBJ1-2
D gene: NA
clone size: NA
CDR3 DNA: TGCAGCGTTGCCCCCGAGGGTCGCTTCGGCTACACCTTC
CDR3 protein: CSVAPEGRFGYTF

V gene: TRBV10-3
J gene: TRBJ1-4
D gene: NA
clone size: few
CDR3 DNA: TGTGCCATCAGTGGGTCGGGGCTTGCAACTAATGAAAAACTGTTTTTT
CDR3 protein: CAISGSGLATNEKLFF

V gene: TRBV19
J gene: TRBJ2-1
D gene: NA
clone size: NA
CDR3 DNA: TGTGCCAGTAGTGAGGTCGCAGGGCGTTTCTACAATGAGCAGTTCTTC
CDR3 protein: CASSEVAGRFYNEQFF

V gene: TRBV6-5
J gene: TRBJ2-6
D gene: NA
clone size: NA
CDR3 DNA: TGTGCCAGCAGTATAGGGGGCTCTGGGGCCAACGTCCTGACTTTC
CDR3 protein: CASSIGGSGANVLTF

V gene: TRBV7-8
J gene: TRBJ2-7
D gene: NA
clone size: NA
CDR3 DNA: TGTGCCAGCAGCCCAGCGCGCTACGAGCAGTACTTC
CDR3 protein: CASSPARYEQYF

V gene: TRBV5-1
J gene: TRBJ1-1
D gene: NA
clone size: once
CDR3 DNA: TGCGCCAGCAGCTTGGACGGGGGTACTGAAGCTTTCTTT
CDR3 protein: CASSLDGGTEAFF

V gene: TRBV6-5
J gene: TRBJ1-3
D gene: NA
clone size: NA
CDR3 DNA: TGTGCCAGCACCCCGGGCTCTGGAAACACCATATATTTT
CDR3 protein: CASTPGSGNTIYF